A selection of T cell receptor beta chains follows, all from one sample in a study of blood T cell repertoires in COVID-19. The repertoire was sequenced with immunoSEQ multiplex PCR; TCRdb's copy has only in-frame clones and lacks some. The sample holds some 360,000 clones, roughly nine tenths seen once. Material: peripheral blood. These receptors were collected from a woman aged 55-70 years with COVID-19, enrolled during active disease. The CDR3 runs from the conserved cysteine through the conserved F or W. A D gene is named only where the DNA matches it firmly. Clone size is not always given. Where it is, it says once, few, many or a class for expanded clones.

V gene,clone size,D gene,J gene,CDR3 protein,CDR3 DNA
TRBV5-6,.,.,TRBJ1-6,CASSPGSREVSPLHF,TGTGCCAGCAGCCCCGGGAGCAGGGAGGTTTCACCCCTCCACTTT
TRBV29-1,.,.,TRBJ1-1,CSVEFGVNTEAFF,TGCAGCGTTGAATTCGGGGTTAACACTGAAGCTTTCTTT
TRBV5-1,.,TRBD2,TRBJ2-3,CASSFSGGTGTDTQYF,TGCGCCAGCAGCTTTAGCGGGGGGACCGGCACAGATACGCAGTATTTT
TRBV5-8,.,TRBD1,TRBJ1-5,CASSVRDSNQPQHF,TGTGCCAGCAGCGTACGGGACAGTAATCAGCCCCAGCATTTT
TRBV4-1,.,TRBD2,TRBJ2-2,CASSQEGGGGGELFF,TGCGCCAGCAGCCAAGAGGGCGGGGGTGGCGGGGAGCTGTTTTTT
TRBV5-1,.,TRBD1,TRBJ1-2,CASSPTGGGYGYTF,TGCGCCAGCAGCCCGACAGGGGGCGGCTATGGCTACACCTTC
TRBV11-3,.,.,TRBJ2-3,CASSDRGAGTDTQYF,TGTGCCAGCAGCGACCGGGGGGCAGGCACAGATACGCAGTATTTT
TRBV27,.,TRBD2,TRBJ2-1,CASSHGRGGNEQFF,TGTGCCAGCAGCCACGGACGGGGGGGCAATGAGCAGTTCTTC
TRBV4-2,.,TRBD2,TRBJ2-5,CASSQVGTSGGWQETQYF,TGTGCCAGCAGCCAAGTAGGGACTAGCGGGGGGTGGCAAGAGACCCAGTACTTC
TRBV19,.,.,TRBJ1-5,CASSILAGYSNQPQHF,TGTGCCAGTAGTATATTGGCAGGCTATAGCAATCAGCCCCAGCATTTT
TRBV7-9,.,TRBD1,TRBJ1-2,CASSVTGVTYGYTF,TGTGCCAGCAGCGTCACAGGGGTGACCTATGGCTACACCTTC
TRBV6-5,.,.,TRBJ1-4,CASSPGAMREKLFF,TGTGCCAGCAGCCCAGGGGCGATGCGTGAAAAACTGTTTTTT
TRBV7-2,.,.,TRBJ1-5,CASSPRSYSNQPQHF,TGTGCCAGCAGCCCAAGGAGCTATAGCAATCAGCCCCAGCATTTT
TRBV6-5,once,.,TRBJ1-2,CASSYSYVPIHGYTF,TGTGCCAGCAGTTACTCGTACGTCCCTATCCACGGCTACACCTTC
TRBV9,few,.,TRBJ2-1,CASSPVDSYNEQFF,TGTGCCAGCAGCCCAGTGGACAGTTACAATGAGCAGTTCTTC
TRBV7-6,.,.,TRBJ2-3,CASRFRGHTDTQYF,TGTGCCAGCAGGTTCAGGGGTCACACAGATACGCAGTATTTT
TRBV25-1,.,.,TRBJ1-2,CASSETGSGYTF,TGTGCCAGCAGTGAAACAGGGTCTGGCTACACCTTC
TRBV6-5,.,TRBD2,TRBJ2-5,CASSYSWRGGIGTQYF,TGTGCCAGCAGTTACTCATGGCGGGGGGGAATAGGGACCCAGTACTTC
TRBV7-9,.,.,TRBJ2-2,CASGKREGWTGELFF,TGTGCCAGTGGGAAAAGAGAGGGATGGACCGGGGAGCTGTTTTTT
TRBV19,.,.,TRBJ1-1,CASSRGQGIPGAFF,TGTGCCAGTAGTAGAGGGCAGGGGATACCAGGGGCTTTCTTT
TRBV18,.,.,TRBJ2-1,CASSRGGGDNEQFF,TGTGCCAGCTCACGCGGTGGTGGTGACAATGAGCAGTTCTTC
TRBV19,.,.,TRBJ1-4,CASTGTPTNEKLFF,TGTGCCAGTACCGGGACACCAACTAATGAAAAACTGTTTTTT
TRBV5-6,.,.,TRBJ1-1,CASSFLQDMNTEAFF,TGTGCCAGCAGCTTCCTCCAGGATATGAACACTGAAGCTTTCTTT
TRBV4-1,few,TRBD1,TRBJ1-3,CASSQVGPGGASGNTIYF,TGCGCCAGCAGCCAAGTTGGCCCAGGGGGCGCGTCTGGAAACACCATATATTTT
TRBV5-1,.,.,TRBJ1-3,CASSPDFTGRGNTIYF,TGCGCCAGCAGCCCAGATTTTACAGGGCGCGGAAACACCATATATTTT
TRBV15,.,.,TRBJ1-3,CATSSDIRSGNTIYF,TGTGCCACCAGTTCGGACATCCGCTCTGGAAACACCATATATTTT
TRBV6-2/TRBV6-3,few,.,TRBJ1-5,CASSPQSNQPQHF,TGTGCCAGCAGCCCACAGAGCAATCAGCCCCAGCATTTT
TRBV7-3,.,TRBD2,TRBJ2-2,CASSMSGGHSTGELFF,TGTGCCAGCAGTATGAGCGGGGGTCACTCAACCGGGGAGCTGTTTTTT
TRBV30,.,.,TRBJ1-1,CAWSVTAMTEAFF,TGTGCCTGGAGTGTCACCGCGATGACTGAAGCTTTCTTT
TRBV6-5,few,TRBD1,TRBJ1-2,CASSSGDRGGYGYTF,TGTGCCAGCAGTTCCGGGGACAGGGGTGGCTATGGCTACACCTTC
TRBV6-5,.,TRBD2,TRBJ2-1,CASSYGIAGGANEQFF,TGTGCCAGCAGTTACGGTATAGCGGGGGGGGCAAATGAGCAGTTCTTC
TRBV21-1,.,.,TRBJ2-7,CASSHTGESSYEQYF,TGTGCCAGCAGTCATACAGGGGAAAGCTCCTACGAGCAGTACTTC
TRBV2,.,TRBD1,TRBJ1-1,CASSGTTGYTEAFF,TGTGCCAGCAGTGGAACGACAGGGTACACTGAAGCTTTCTTT
TRBV2,.,TRBD1,TRBJ2-7,CASRPDRGTSYEQYF,TGTGCCAGCAGACCCGACAGGGGGACCTCCTACGAGCAGTACTTC
TRBV7-8,.,.,TRBJ1-1,CASSSGNRDPFPTEAFF,TGTGCCAGCAGCTCAGGCAACAGGGACCCCTTCCCCACTGAAGCTTTCTTT
TRBV2,.,TRBD1,TRBJ2-1,CASTGQAGRYNEQFF,TGTGCCAGCACCGGACAGGCGGGTCGGTACAATGAGCAGTTCTTC
TRBV5-1,.,.,TRBJ2-2,CASSPGEGRSGELFF,TGCGCCAGCAGCCCAGGGGAGGGCCGGTCCGGGGAGCTGTTTTTT
TRBV12-3/TRBV12-4,.,.,TRBJ1-2,CASSRQNYGYTF,TGTGCCAGCAGTAGACAGAACTATGGCTACACCTTC
TRBV28,.,.,TRBJ1-6,CASSPPLNLGSPLHF,TGTGCCAGCAGTCCTCCCTTAAACCTCGGGTCACCCCTCCACTTT
TRBV28,.,TRBD1,TRBJ1-4,CASRGTGPTRPEKLFF,TGTGCCAGCAGAGGGACAGGGCCGACGAGGCCCGAAAAACTGTTTTTT
TRBV4-2,few,.,TRBJ1-1,CASSHYTRDTEAFF,TGTGCCAGCAGCCATTACACCAGGGACACTGAAGCTTTCTTT
TRBV7-2,once,TRBD2,TRBJ2-7,CASSFLVGGNYEQYF,TGTGCCAGCAGCTTTCTTGTGGGGGGGAACTACGAGCAGTACTTC
TRBV19,.,.,TRBJ1-5,CASSIGSDSSNQPQHF,TGTGCCAGTAGTATAGGAAGTGACTCAAGCAATCAGCCCCAGCATTTT
TRBV28,.,.,TRBJ1-5,CASSSDRGNQPQHF,TGTGCCAGCAGTTCGGACAGAGGGAATCAGCCCCAGCATTTT
TRBV5-1,.,TRBD1,TRBJ2-2,CASSVGTGTTGELFF,TGCGCCAGCAGCGTCGGGACAGGGACCACCGGGGAGCTGTTTTTT
TRBV5-1,.,TRBD1,TRBJ1-2,CASSLGEQGVYGYTF,TGCGCCAGCAGCTTGGGCGAACAGGGGGTCTATGGCTACACCTTC
TRBV27,.,.,TRBJ1-5,CANPGPGGSNQPQHF,TGTGCCAACCCGGGACCAGGAGGGAGCAATCAGCCCCAGCATTTT
TRBV5-1,.,TRBD1,TRBJ2-2,CASSPTGVFTGELFF,TGCGCCAGCAGCCCGACAGGGGTATTCACCGGGGAGCTGTTTTTT
TRBV29-1,.,TRBD2,TRBJ2-5,CSVGGREGRRETQYF,TGCAGCGTTGGGGGTCGGGAGGGGCGCAGAGAGACCCAGTACTTC
TRBV7-3,.,TRBD1,TRBJ1-1,CASSSIGVGTGSAFF,TGTGCCAGCAGCTCAATCGGAGTGGGGACAGGGTCTGCTTTCTTT
TRBV19,.,.,TRBJ2-2,CASWGVNTGELFF,TGTGCCAGCTGGGGAGTGAACACCGGGGAGCTGTTTTTT